This T cell receptor (beta chain) was captured in a study of regulatory dendritic cells for organ transplantation. Comment on this clone: The antigen remains undetermined.

Notes on the study in general: Naive CD4+ and CD8+ repertoires were highly diverse; memory CD8+ was most oligoclonal.

Sequenced by immunoSEQ multiplex PCR; TCRdb stores in-frame clones only, minus some. Of 30,000 to 40,000 clones listed, around 90% are singletons. V was clipped by 5 bases and J by 3 bases, with 16 bases between them. Germline V gives CDR1 MDHEN, CDR2 SYDVKM. The CDR3 sequence is 15 residues long. Sequencing input: naive CD4+ T cells from blood. Subset in this sample: CD45RA+ naive T cells. J is TRBJ1-2 and V is TRBV28, with D hard to call. The clonotype was recovered from a human donor in good health. CDR3 DNA: TGTGCCAGCAGTCCGACCCCTCGGGGATACTATGGCTACACCTTC. Protein product: CASSPTPRGYYGYTF.